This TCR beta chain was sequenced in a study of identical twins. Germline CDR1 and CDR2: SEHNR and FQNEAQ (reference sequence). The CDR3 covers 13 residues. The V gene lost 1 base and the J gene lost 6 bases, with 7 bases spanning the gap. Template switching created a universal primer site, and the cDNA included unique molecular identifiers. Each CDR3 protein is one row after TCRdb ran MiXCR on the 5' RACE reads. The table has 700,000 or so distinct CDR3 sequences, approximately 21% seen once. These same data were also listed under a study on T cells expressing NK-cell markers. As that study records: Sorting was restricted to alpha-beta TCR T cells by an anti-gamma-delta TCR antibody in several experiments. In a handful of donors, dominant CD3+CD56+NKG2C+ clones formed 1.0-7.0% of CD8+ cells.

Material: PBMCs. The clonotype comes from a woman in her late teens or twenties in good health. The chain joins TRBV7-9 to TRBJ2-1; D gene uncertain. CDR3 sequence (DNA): TGTGCCAGCAGCTTAGGACTGTTCAATGAGCAGTTCTTC. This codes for CASSLGLFNEQFF.